This T cell receptor beta chain was sequenced during a study of T cells in Graves' hyperthyroidism and ophthalmopathy. RNA transcripts were the template for amplifying TCR beta CDR3 regions. TCR CDR3 regions were first amplified by RT-PCR with HTBI primers. TCRdb re-called the multiplex PCR reads with MiXCR, one entry per CDR3 protein. The data show over 350,000 distinct CDR3 sequences, less than 20% seen once. There are many counts of this clonotype. This CDR3 comprises 17 residues. The ends were cut back, 4 bases at V and 0 bases at J, with 16 bases in the middle. CDR1 is SGHVS, CDR2 FQNEAQ, per germline.

The clonotype was recovered from a man aged 18 to 30 with Graves' ophthalmopathy. The chain has TRBV7-8 and TRBJ1-3; possibly TRBD1 for D (6 bases). The sequenced sample was blood. The CDR3 spells CASSSSLGALSGNTIYF. The CDR3, as DNA: TGTGCCAGCAGCTCCAGCTTGGGGGCCCTCTCTGGAAACACCATATATTTT.